The T cell receptor beta chain under discussion was sequenced for a study of T-cell reconstitution after alpha-beta-depleted transplantation in children. With 4 bases removed from V and 5 bases from J, the gap between germline ends came to 12 bases. The CDR3 has 13 amino acids. Germline V gives CDR1 DFQATT, CDR2 SNEGSKA (reference sequence). This clonotype was recorded at least ten times. Unique molecular identifiers featured in how the TCRbeta library was prepared. TCRdb called the PCR reads again in MiXCR, with one record for every CDR3 protein. The table lists hundreds of thousands of distinct CDR3 sequences, 16% of them singletons.

The chain employs TRBV20-1 and TRBJ2-1; D is perhaps TRBD2 (7 bases). This specimen was PBMCs from the stem cell graft donor, taken from the stem cell graft. This TCR derives from a human donor who donated a stem cell graft to a child with acute myeloid leukemia. Here the CDR3 reads CSAKGGGNNEQFF. Written as DNA, the CDR3 is TGCAGTGCTAAGGGGGGGGGAAACAATGAGCAGTTCTTC.